The T cell receptor beta chain under discussion was sequenced for a study of lymphopenia after photon versus proton radiotherapy. Profiling relied on immunoSEQ multiplex PCR, and the TCRdb table lists in-frame clones only, not all of them. The sample has tens of thousands of clones; 80% to 90% are singletons. This receptor was taken from a woman aged 55-70 years with cholangiocarcinoma. Some clones in this sample may be carry-over from other donors' samples. The sequences come from peripheral blood, collected from a patient treated with proton-based radiotherapy.

The chain's CDR3 is CASSPTWTGGSEQYF. The CDR3, as DNA: TGTGCCAGCAGCCCGACTTGGACAGGCGGATCCGAGCAGTACTTC. The rearrangement links TRBV7-7 to TRBJ2-7; 7 nucleotides match TRBD1. Germline V CDR1 and CDR2: SSHAT, FNYEAQ (reference sequence). The CDR3 runs to 15 residues. V lost 5 bases and J lost 6; bases outside the gene matches: 13.